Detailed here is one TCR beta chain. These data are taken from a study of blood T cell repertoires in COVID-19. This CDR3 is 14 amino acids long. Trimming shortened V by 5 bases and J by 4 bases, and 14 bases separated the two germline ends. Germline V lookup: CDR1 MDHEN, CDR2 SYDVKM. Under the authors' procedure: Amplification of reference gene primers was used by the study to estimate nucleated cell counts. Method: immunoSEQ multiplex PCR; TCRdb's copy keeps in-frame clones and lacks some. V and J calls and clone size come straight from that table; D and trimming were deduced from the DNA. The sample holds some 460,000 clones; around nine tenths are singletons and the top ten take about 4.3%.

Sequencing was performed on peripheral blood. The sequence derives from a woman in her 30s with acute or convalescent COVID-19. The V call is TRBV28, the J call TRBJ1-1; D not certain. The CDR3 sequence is CASSEAGLGTEAFF. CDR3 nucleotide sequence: TGTGCCAGCAGTGAGGCGGGTCTTGGCACTGAAGCTTTCTTT.